This TCR beta chain was sequenced in a study of PD-1 blockade in mismatch repair-deficient tumors (dated by TCRdb to 2016 to 2017). Broadly, across the study: Between late 2013 and 2016, the trial enrolled 85 to 100 consecutive patients with over nine mismatch repair-deficient cancer types, every one of whom had been previously treated and was progressing. Tumor-associated T cell clones were tracked in the peripheral blood of patients responding to PD-1 blockade by deep sequencing of TCR CDR3 regions. Beyond this particular receptor, the publication reports: Rapid expansion after pembrolizumab followed by contraction, generally before radiologic responses, was shown by tumor-resident clones, which were often undetectable in blood before treatment.

The protocol used for the library was the immunoSEQ multiplex PCR assay. This is the immuneACCESS table as TCRdb keeps it, with only in-frame sequences that have V and J called. A part of the clones is gone; compared with another copy, unresolved V genes explain less than half, and the rest is unexplained. In all, the sample holds 120,000 or so clones, and around 83% of those were seen once. The leading ten clones occupy 13% of the sample. The germline V end is reduced by 11 bases and the J end by 6 bases; junction bases left unmatched: 8. The CDR3, cysteine through phenylalanine, is 12 amino acids long. Only the CDR3 DNA stays, 36 bases, in frame from base 1. CDR1 and CDR2, looked up from the germline V gene, are MNHEY and SVGAGI. Mismatch repair deficiency in every enrolled patient was established by polymerase chain reaction or immunohistochemistry. TCR sequencing was performed for a few patients who responded to pembrolizumab therapy. The phase II trial prospectively tested pembrolizumab PD-1 blockade in advanced mismatch repair-deficient cancers regardless of tissue of origin. Peripheral blood T cell samples were gathered serially, both before PD-1 blockade started and at multiple time points afterward. Blood sampling times were reported as weeks after the first pembrolizumab dose.

Of note for this clone: Its antigen remains unidentified. Qualities for individual bases were not recorded, and no much larger clone is one base off.

The sample was peripheral blood, taken 44 weeks after starting pembrolizumab. This TCR derives from an adult with mismatch repair-deficient cancer. The chain employs TRBV6-5 and TRBJ1-1; the junction holds 8 bases that match TRBD1. The nucleotides are TGTGCCGCCAAGACAGGGGTGTCTGAAGCTTTCTTT. Translated, it reads CAAKTGVSEAFF.